The rows below give T cell receptor beta chains drawn from one sample of a study of response to subunit inactivated influenza vaccine. TCRdb fed the RT-PCR reads into MiXCR, producing one record per CDR3 protein. Of under 550,000 distinct CDR3 sequences in the sample, approximately 7.8% were seen once. Sample: PBMCs from blood, taken around 25 months after vaccination. The source of these receptors is a man aged 50 to 75 who received an inactivated influenza vaccine. Each CDR3 is given with its conserved first and last residue.

v_gene	j_gene	CDR3aa
TRBV4-1	TRBJ1-4	CASSQEQTGEGKLFF
TRBV12-3/TRBV12-4	TRBJ2-5	CASSFGYQETQYF
TRBV11-2	TRBJ1-5	CASSSREGRQPQHF
TRBV12-3/TRBV12-4	TRBJ1-1	CASGRTEAFF
TRBV7-2	TRBJ2-5	CASSFWTGVGETQYF
TRBV29-1	TRBJ2-3	CSVILAVSSTDTQYF
TRBV4-3	TRBJ2-1	CASSQDGGEYNEQFF
TRBV30	TRBJ2-4	CAWSATGAAKNIQYF
TRBV5-1	TRBJ2-5	CASSPMATSRGETQYF
TRBV12-3/TRBV12-4	TRBJ2-3	CASRKLSTQVTDTQYF
TRBV7-2	TRBJ2-2	CASSFTRDKWELFF
TRBV11-2	TRBJ2-7	CASSYATYEQYF
TRBV20-1	TRBJ1-1	CSADRNPGTEAFF
TRBV6-1	TRBJ1-5	CASSPGRGGQPQHF
TRBV5-1	TRBJ2-1	CASSLQNLNEQFF
TRBV15	TRBJ1-4	CATSIDPATNEKLFF
TRBV2	TRBJ2-7	CASIGGGEQYF
TRBV5-1	TRBJ1-2	CASSPEISNYGYTF
TRBV10-3	TRBJ2-7	CAISGAANYEQYF
TRBV20-1	TRBJ2-3	CSARDLRGGGTDTQYF
TRBV7-9	TRBJ2-7	CASGPWDRGYEQYF
TRBV4-3	TRBJ2-3	CASSQDWDTQYF
TRBV7-9	TRBJ2-2	CARGQGTGELFF
TRBV6-1	TRBJ2-1	CASKPGLSDGEQFF
TRBV14	TRBJ2-5	CASSQGLAGAETQYF
TRBV29-1	TRBJ2-1	CSVTGTGETQQFF
TRBV15	TRBJ2-3	CATSSGNQGTDTQYF
TRBV9	TRBJ1-2	CASTQTGRGKYGYTF
TRBV5-1	TRBJ1-1	CASSLEGWGTEAFF
TRBV28	TRBJ2-1	CASSLPTSYNEQFF
TRBV4-3	TRBJ1-1	CASSQDLVQGRRKSTEAFF
TRBV6-2/TRBV6-3	TRBJ2-7	CASSYRVGEQYF